This T cell receptor (beta chain) is from a study of T cell responses to AZD1222 COVID-19 vaccine. General study findings and limits: After two AZD1222 doses, spike-specific TCR breadth and depth rose versus day 0. Unmutated variant regions reportedly attract nearly half of all spike-specific TCRs. Clonal diversity was possibly underestimated, and white British individuals and females predominated among donors.

The data were produced by immunoSEQ multiplex PCR, yet TCRdb's version contains in-frame clones alone and is incomplete. The data show 150,000 to 200,000 clones, roughly 92% seen once. Comment on this clone: Antigen unknown.

The CDR3 totals 14 residues. Germline CDR1 reads LNHDA; CDR2 reads SQIVND (reference sequence). V was trimmed by 6 bases and J by 11 bases, leaving 17 bases between them. The sequence derives from an adult who received the AZD1222 COVID-19 vaccine. This specimen consisted of peripheral blood, obtained 28 days after the second AZD1222 dose. The chain is built from TRBV19 and TRBJ1-6; possibly TRBD1 for D (5 bases). CDR3 nucleotide sequence: TGTGCCAGTAGAAATATCCGGGGGGATCCACCCCTCCACTTT. It yields the protein CASRNIRGDPPLHF.